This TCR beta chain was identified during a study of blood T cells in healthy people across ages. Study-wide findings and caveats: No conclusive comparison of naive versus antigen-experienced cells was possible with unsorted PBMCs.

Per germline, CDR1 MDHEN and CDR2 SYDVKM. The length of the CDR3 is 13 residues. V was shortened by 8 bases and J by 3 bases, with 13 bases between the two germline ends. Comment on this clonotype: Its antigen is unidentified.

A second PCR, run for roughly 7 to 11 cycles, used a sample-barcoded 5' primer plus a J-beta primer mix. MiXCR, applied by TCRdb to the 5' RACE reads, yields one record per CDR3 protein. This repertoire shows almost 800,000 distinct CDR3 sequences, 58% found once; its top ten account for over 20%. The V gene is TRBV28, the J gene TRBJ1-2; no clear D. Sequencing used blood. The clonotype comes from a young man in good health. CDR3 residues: CASEGDSHYGYTF. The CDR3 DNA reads TGTGCCAGCGAAGGAGACTCCCACTATGGCTACACCTTC.